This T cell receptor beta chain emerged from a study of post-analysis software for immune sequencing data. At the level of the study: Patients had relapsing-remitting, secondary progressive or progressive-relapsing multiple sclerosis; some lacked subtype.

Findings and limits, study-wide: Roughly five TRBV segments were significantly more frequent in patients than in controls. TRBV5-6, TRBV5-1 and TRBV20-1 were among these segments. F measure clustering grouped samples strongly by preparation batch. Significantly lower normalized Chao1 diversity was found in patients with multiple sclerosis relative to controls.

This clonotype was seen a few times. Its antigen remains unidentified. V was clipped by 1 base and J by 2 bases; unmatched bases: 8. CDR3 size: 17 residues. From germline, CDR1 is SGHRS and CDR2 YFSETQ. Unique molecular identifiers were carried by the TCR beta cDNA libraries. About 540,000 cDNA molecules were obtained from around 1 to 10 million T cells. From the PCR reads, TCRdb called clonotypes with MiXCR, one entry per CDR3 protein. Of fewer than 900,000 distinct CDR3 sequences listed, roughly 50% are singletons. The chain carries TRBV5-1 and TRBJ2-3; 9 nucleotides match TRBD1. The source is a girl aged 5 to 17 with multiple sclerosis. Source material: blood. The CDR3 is CASSLLQGAFSTDTQYF. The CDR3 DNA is TGCGCCAGCAGCTTGCTACAGGGGGCTTTTTCCACAGATACGCAGTATTTT.